These T cell receptor beta chains were read from a single sample in a study of blood T cell repertoires in COVID-19. Sequenced by immunoSEQ multiplex PCR; TCRdb stores in-frame clones only, minus some. The sample consists of 100,000 to 150,000 clones, more than 60% of them appearing once. Sequenced material: peripheral blood. These receptors came from a woman in her 70s with acute or convalescent COVID-19. Each CDR3 is given with its conserved first and last residue. D genes are given only for firm matches. The size field is filled for only some rows; it gives once, few, many or a size class.

J: TRBJ1-1; V: TRBV5-1; size: .; D: TRBD1; CDR3: CASSFGQEGLAFF; DNA: TGCGCCAGCAGCTTCGGACAGGAGGGCCTAGCTTTCTTT
J: TRBJ1-1; V: TRBV11-1; size: .; D: .; CDR3: CASSSYRMNTEAFF; DNA: TGTGCCAGCAGCTCTTACAGGATGAACACTGAAGCTTTCTTT
J: TRBJ1-2; V: TRBV14; size: few; D: .; CDR3: CASSQDRGGNYGYTF; DNA: TGTGCCAGCAGCCAAGACAGGGGAGGGAACTATGGCTACACCTTC
J: TRBJ2-3; V: TRBV27; size: .; D: TRBD2; CDR3: CASRLAGKTDTQYF; DNA: TGTGCCAGCAGACTAGCGGGGAAAACAGATACGCAGTATTTT
J: TRBJ2-7; V: TRBV5-4; size: .; D: TRBD1; CDR3: CASSLDRSHEQYF; DNA: TGTGCCAGCAGTTTGGACAGGTCCCACGAGCAGTACTTC
J: TRBJ1-4; V: TRBV10-3; size: .; D: .; CDR3: CAIQEGPNEKLFF; DNA: TGTGCCATCCAGGAGGGCCCAAATGAAAAACTGTTTTTT
J: TRBJ2-7; V: TRBV5-5; size: .; D: .; CDR3: CASSLMTSGFEQYF; DNA: TGTGCCAGCAGCTTAATGACTAGTGGTTTCGAGCAGTACTTC
J: TRBJ2-2; V: TRBV6-2/TRBV6-3; size: .; D: TRBD2; CDR3: CASSSPSGGTGELFF; DNA: TGTGCCAGCAGTTCCCCTAGCGGGGGGACCGGGGAGCTGTTTTTT
J: TRBJ1-2; V: TRBV4-1; size: medium-sized; D: TRBD1; CDR3: CASSQGLTDRTYGYTF; DNA: TGCGCCAGCAGCCAGGGCCTAACGGACAGGACGTATGGCTACACCTTC
J: TRBJ2-5; V: TRBV9; size: .; D: .; CDR3: CASSTFTGFQETQYF; DNA: TGTGCCAGCAGTACCTTCACCGGGTTCCAAGAGACCCAGTACTTC
J: TRBJ1-1; V: TRBV7-2; size: .; D: TRBD1; CDR3: CASSPRDSSNTEAFF; DNA: TGTGCCAGCAGCCCAAGGGACAGCTCGAACACTGAAGCTTTCTTT
J: TRBJ2-1; V: TRBV5-1; size: .; D: TRBD2; CDR3: CASSFLAGVGRDNEQFF; DNA: TGCGCCAGCAGCTTCTTAGCGGGAGTGGGTCGCGACAATGAGCAGTTCTTC
J: TRBJ1-3; V: TRBV7-2; size: .; D: .; CDR3: CASSLSPGPGNTIYF; DNA: TGTGCCAGCAGCTTATCCCCAGGGCCTGGAAACACCATATATTTT
J: TRBJ1-1; V: TRBV30; size: .; D: TRBD1; CDR3: CAWSDRDGRTEAFF; DNA: TGTGCCTGGAGCGACAGGGACGGCAGGACTGAAGCTTTCTTT
J: TRBJ2-1; V: TRBV23-1; size: few; D: TRBD2; CDR3: CASSHRRDRGWNPTSGRAYNEQFF; DNA: TGCGCCAGCAGTCACCGAAGGGACAGGGGCTGGAATCCCACTAGCGGGAGGGCCTACAATGAGCAGTTCTTC
J: TRBJ2-7; V: TRBV9; size: .; D: TRBD2; CDR3: CASSVDPSGNHEQYF; DNA: TGTGCCAGCAGCGTAGATCCTAGCGGGAACCACGAGCAGTACTTC
J: TRBJ1-5; V: TRBV10-3; size: .; D: .; CDR3: CAISARGAEDQPQHF; DNA: TGTGCCATCAGTGCCCGGGGGGCAGAGGATCAGCCCCAGCATTTT
J: TRBJ1-5; V: TRBV6-5; size: .; D: TRBD1; CDR3: CASLSTTGGLQPQHF; DNA: TGTGCCAGCCTTTCAACTACAGGGGGCTTACAGCCCCAGCATTTT
J: TRBJ1-2; V: TRBV19; size: .; D: .; CDR3: CASSRYSFSNYGYTF; DNA: TGTGCCAGTAGTCGCTACAGCTTTTCTAACTATGGCTACACCTTC
J: TRBJ1-5; V: TRBV18; size: .; D: .; CDR3: CASSPIALGQPQHF; DNA: TGTGCCAGCTCACCAATCGCGCTAGGTCAGCCCCAGCATTTT